This T cell receptor (beta chain) was identified in a study of blood T cell repertoires in COVID-19 (dated by TCRdb to about 2020). As for the study more broadly: The collaborator samples originated in the United States, Italy and Spain and spanned the acute and convalescent phases of COVID-19. The prospective study material was composed of cDNA or gDNA derived from T cells, B-cell-depleted T cells, or PBMCs. The dataset comprised deeply sampled blood TCRbeta repertoires from subjects exposed to, actively infected with, or recovered from COVID-19. A freely available public database, intended as a resource for researchers studying the immune response to SARS-CoV-2, is where the repertoires were released. Samples came from the ongoing ImmuneRACE study (first 160 participants) plus 1,254 subjects from 6 global collaborators. The sample metadata nearly always contained a de-identified subject ID, COVID-19 status, age in years and sex. Where available, HLA class I and class II types were obtained from metadata supplied by the sample provider rather than from assay-based typing.

Worth noting for this clone: Its antigen remains unidentified. No base quality values were provided; no much bigger clone lies one nucleotide off.

Including cysteine and phenylalanine, the CDR3 has 15 amino acids. Only the CDR3 DNA stays, 45 bases, in frame from base 1. V is clipped by 1 base and J by 5 bases, and the sequence between their germline boundaries is 12 bases long. Looking up the germline V gene yields CDR1 KGHSH and CDR2 LQKENI. General study outcomes and caveats: The quantity of clinical and demographic metadata differed by source and by participant and was supplied without curation.

TCRbeta CDR3 regions were amplified from genomic DNA using the immunoSEQ Assay, a bias-controlled multiplex PCR. The paper's processing steps were these. The number of nucleated cells in each sample was estimated from the amplification of reference gene primers within the assay. To quantify the absolute abundance of each unique TCRbeta CDR3 rearrangement, sequence reads were collapsed and filtered. For each sample, productive Simpson clonality was calculated as the square root of Simpson's diversity index over productive rearrangements. TCRdb stores this immuneACCESS table with in-frame sequences only. Part of the clones is absent; in the studies checked, under half of the shortfall reflects unresolved V genes, and no reason is known for the rest. V, J and clone size derive from that table, while D and trimming were established from the DNA sequence. The table for this sample lists approximately 100,000 clones; roughly 85% of them were counted only once. The ten largest clones take up 35% to 45% of the sample.

The collaborating institutions used their own protocols to collect whole blood in K2EDTA tubes. For TCRbeta analysis, collaborator samples were shipped as frozen whole blood, as isolated PBMCs, or as DNA extracted from either sample type. This TCR was sampled from a man at least 80 years old with acute or convalescent COVID-19. The sequence joins TRBV18 to TRBJ1-5; a tentative D call is TRBD1 (5 bases match). The specimen was peripheral blood. The encoded CDR3 is CASSPLDSRYQPQHF. DNA sequence: TGTGCCAGCTCACCACTCGACAGTCGCTATCAGCCCCAGCATTTT.